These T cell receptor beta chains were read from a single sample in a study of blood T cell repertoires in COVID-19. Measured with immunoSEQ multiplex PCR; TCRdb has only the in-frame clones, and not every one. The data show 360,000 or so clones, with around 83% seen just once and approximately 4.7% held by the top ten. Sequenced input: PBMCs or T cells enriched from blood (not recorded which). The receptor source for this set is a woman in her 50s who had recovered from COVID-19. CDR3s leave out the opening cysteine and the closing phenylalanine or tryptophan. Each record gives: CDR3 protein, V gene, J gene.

CDR3 protein: ASSLTGGTEAF
V gene: TRBV7-3
J gene: TRBJ1-1

CDR3 protein: ASSHVTGFYAYGYT
V gene: TRBV4-1
J gene: TRBJ1-2

CDR3 protein: ASSATLGTGGVSTEAF
V gene: TRBV7-9
J gene: TRBJ1-1

CDR3 protein: ASTPLGQTNEKLF
V gene: TRBV7-9
J gene: TRBJ1-4

CDR3 protein: ASSLEGTSGPTSQY
V gene: TRBV5-5
J gene: TRBJ2-5

CDR3 protein: ASSLAGGANEKLF
V gene: TRBV5-4
J gene: TRBJ1-4

CDR3 protein: ASSTQVTLGAF
V gene: TRBV4-1
J gene: TRBJ1-1

CDR3 protein: ASSWGGLGTEAF
V gene: TRBV5-1
J gene: TRBJ1-1

CDR3 protein: ASSLFFSRGKSGGANVLT
V gene: TRBV27
J gene: TRBJ2-6

CDR3 protein: ASSLGDSYGYT
V gene: TRBV5-1
J gene: TRBJ1-2

CDR3 protein: ASSGGQGRLSNYGYT
V gene: TRBV5-6
J gene: TRBJ1-2

CDR3 protein: ASSPAGSTDTQY
V gene: TRBV18
J gene: TRBJ2-3

CDR3 protein: ASLEQGLGTEAF
V gene: TRBV2
J gene: TRBJ1-1

CDR3 protein: ASSPNMNTEAF
V gene: TRBV11-3
J gene: TRBJ1-1

CDR3 protein: ASIDSYSNQPQH
V gene: TRBV6-6
J gene: TRBJ1-5

CDR3 protein: AWGTTGGSPLH
V gene: TRBV30
J gene: TRBJ1-6

CDR3 protein: SVERGEKLF
V gene: TRBV29-1
J gene: TRBJ1-4

CDR3 protein: ASSSGTGFNYGYT
V gene: TRBV3-1/TRBV3-2
J gene: TRBJ1-2

CDR3 protein: ASSPFPDRAPLYEQY
V gene: TRBV6-6
J gene: TRBJ2-7

CDR3 protein: ASSPLGTGGMNTEAF
V gene: TRBV18
J gene: TRBJ1-1

CDR3 protein: ASSPLPVSTGELF
V gene: TRBV2
J gene: TRBJ2-2

CDR3 protein: ASSQEWTGPLNTEAF
V gene: TRBV3-1/TRBV3-2
J gene: TRBJ1-1

CDR3 protein: ASSQTGTHTDTQY
V gene: TRBV11-2
J gene: TRBJ2-3

CDR3 protein: ASSQEVLSRDAGQY
V gene: TRBV3-1/TRBV3-2
J gene: TRBJ2-7